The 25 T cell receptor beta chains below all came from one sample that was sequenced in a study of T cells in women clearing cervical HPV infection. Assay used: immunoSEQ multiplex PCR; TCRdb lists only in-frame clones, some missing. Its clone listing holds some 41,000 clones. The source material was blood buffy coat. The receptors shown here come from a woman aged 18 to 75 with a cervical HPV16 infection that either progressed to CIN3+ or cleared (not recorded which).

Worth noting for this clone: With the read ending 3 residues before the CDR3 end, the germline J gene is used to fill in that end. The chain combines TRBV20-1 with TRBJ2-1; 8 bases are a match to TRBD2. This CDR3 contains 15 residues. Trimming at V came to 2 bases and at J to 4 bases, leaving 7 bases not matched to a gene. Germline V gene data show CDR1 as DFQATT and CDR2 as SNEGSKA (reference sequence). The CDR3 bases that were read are TGCAGTGCTAGACCCTCTGGACTAGCTTACAATGAG. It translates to CSARPSGLAYNE. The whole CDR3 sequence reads CSARPSGLAYNEQFF.

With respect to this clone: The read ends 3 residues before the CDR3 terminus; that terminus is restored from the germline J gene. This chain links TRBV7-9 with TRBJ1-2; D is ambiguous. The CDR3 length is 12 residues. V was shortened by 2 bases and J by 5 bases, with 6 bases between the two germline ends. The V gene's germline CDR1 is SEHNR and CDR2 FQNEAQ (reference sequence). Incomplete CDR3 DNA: TGTGCCAGCAGCTTATCCTATTATGGC. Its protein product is CASSLSYYG. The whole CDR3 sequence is CASSLSYYGYTF.

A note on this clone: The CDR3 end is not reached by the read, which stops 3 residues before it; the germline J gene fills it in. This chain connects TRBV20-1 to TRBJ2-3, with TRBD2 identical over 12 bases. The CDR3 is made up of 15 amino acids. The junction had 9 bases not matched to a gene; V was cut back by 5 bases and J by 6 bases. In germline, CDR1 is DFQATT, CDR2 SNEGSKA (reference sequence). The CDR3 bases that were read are TGCAGTGCTCCGCGACTAGCGGGGGACGAGGATACG. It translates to CSAPRLAGDEDT. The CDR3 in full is CSAPRLAGDEDTQYF.

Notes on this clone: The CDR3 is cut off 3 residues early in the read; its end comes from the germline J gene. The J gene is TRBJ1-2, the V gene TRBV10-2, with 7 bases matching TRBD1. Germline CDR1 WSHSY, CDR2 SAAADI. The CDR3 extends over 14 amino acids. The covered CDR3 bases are TGCGCCAGCAGTGTAATCGGACAGGAGGGGGGC. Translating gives CASSVIGQEGG. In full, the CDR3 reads CASSVIGQEGGYTF.

The CDR3 bases that were read are TGTGCCAGCAGCGCCAAGAGGCGGGATAAAGAGACC. Its protein is CASSAKRRDKET. The entire CDR3 reads CASSAKRRDKETQYF. This rearrangement joins TRBV7-6 to TRBJ2-5; perhaps TRBD2 as D (6 bases). The read ends 3 residues early relative to the CDR3; the germline J gene fills the gap. The CDR3 extends over 15 amino acids. With 5 bases removed from V and 3 bases from J, the gap between germline ends came to 16 bases. CDR1 is SGHVS, CDR2 FNYEAQ, per germline.

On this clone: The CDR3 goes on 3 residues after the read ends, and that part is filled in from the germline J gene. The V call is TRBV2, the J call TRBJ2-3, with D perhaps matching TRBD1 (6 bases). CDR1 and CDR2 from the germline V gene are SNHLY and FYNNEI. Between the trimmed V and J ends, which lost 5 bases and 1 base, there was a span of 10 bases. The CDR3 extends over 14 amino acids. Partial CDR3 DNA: TGTGCCAGCAGTATGGACAGTGGCACAGATACG. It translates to CASSMDSGTDT. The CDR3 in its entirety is CASSMDSGTDTQYF.

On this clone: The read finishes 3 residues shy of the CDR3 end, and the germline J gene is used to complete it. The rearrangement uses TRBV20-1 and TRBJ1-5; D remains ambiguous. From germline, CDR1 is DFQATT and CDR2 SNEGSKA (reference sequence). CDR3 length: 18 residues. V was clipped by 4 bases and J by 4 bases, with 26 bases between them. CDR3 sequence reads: CSATPREDRVIGNQPQHF. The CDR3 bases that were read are TGCAGTGCTACCCCCCGAGAGGATCGGGTCATTGGAAATCAGCCC.

The CDR3 spells CASSPGGGGETQYF. CDR3 bases read: TGTGCCAGCAGCCCCGGCGGCGGGGGAGAGACC. The genes are TRBV7-3 and TRBJ2-5; the match to TRBD2 covers 7 bases. With the read ending 3 residues before the CDR3 end, the germline J gene is used to fill in that end. The germline gives CDR1 SGHTA, CDR2 FQGTGA. The CDR3 totals 14 residues. The trim removed 5 bases at V and 4 bases at J, leaving 7 bases unmatched.

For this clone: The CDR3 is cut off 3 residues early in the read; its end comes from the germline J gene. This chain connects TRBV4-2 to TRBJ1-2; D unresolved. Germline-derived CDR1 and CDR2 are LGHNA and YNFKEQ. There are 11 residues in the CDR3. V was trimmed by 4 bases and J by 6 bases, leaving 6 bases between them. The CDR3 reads CASSPGDGYTF. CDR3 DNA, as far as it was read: TGTGCCAGCAGCCCCGGTGATGGC.

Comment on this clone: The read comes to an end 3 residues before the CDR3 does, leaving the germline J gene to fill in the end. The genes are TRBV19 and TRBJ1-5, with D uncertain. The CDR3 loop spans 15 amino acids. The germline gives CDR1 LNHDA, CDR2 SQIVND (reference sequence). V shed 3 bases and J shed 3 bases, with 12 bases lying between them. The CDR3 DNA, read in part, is TGTGCCAGTAGTATTGGGCAGCTCCTCAATCAGCCC. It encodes CASSIGQLLNQP. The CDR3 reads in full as CASSIGQLLNQPQHF.

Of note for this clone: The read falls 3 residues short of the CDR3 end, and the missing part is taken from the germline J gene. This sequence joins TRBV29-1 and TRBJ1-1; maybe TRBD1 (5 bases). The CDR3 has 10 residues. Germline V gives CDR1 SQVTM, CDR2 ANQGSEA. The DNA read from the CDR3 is TGCAGCGCCACGGGGGGAGAA. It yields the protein CSATGGE. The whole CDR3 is CSATGGEAFF.

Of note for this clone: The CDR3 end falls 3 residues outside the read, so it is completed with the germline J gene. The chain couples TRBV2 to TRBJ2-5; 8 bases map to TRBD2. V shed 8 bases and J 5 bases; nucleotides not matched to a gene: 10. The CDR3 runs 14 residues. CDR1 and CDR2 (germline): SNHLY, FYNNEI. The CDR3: CASVAGRPPETQYF. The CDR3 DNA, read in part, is TGTGCCAGCGTAGCGGGGCGTCCTCCCGAGACC. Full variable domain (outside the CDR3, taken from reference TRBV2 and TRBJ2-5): EPEVTQTPSHQVTQMGQEVILRCVPISNHLYFYWYRQILGQKVEFLVSFYNNEISEKSEIFDDQFSVERPDGSNFTLKIRSTKLEDSAMYFCASVAGRPPETQYFGPGTRLLVL.

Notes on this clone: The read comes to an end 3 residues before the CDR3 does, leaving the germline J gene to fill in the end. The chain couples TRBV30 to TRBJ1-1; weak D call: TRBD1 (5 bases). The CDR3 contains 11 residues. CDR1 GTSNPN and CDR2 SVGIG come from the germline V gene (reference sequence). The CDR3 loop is CAGGGGPGAFF. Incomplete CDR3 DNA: TGTGCCGGAGGCGGGGGACCCGGT.

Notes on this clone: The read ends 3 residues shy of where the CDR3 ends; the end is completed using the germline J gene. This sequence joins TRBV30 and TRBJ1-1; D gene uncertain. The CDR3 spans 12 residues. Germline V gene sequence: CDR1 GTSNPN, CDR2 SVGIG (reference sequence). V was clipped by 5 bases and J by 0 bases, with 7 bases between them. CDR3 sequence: CAWGLLNTEAFF. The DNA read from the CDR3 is TGTGCCTGGGGCTTGTTGAACACTGAA.

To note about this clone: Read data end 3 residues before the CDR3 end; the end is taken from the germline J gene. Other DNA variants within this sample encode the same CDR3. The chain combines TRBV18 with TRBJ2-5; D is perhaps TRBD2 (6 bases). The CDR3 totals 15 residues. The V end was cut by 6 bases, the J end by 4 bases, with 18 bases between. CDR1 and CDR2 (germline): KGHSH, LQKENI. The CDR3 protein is CASSPSTREGETQYF. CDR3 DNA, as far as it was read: TGTGCCAGCTCCCCCTCGACGCGGGAAGGAGAGACC.

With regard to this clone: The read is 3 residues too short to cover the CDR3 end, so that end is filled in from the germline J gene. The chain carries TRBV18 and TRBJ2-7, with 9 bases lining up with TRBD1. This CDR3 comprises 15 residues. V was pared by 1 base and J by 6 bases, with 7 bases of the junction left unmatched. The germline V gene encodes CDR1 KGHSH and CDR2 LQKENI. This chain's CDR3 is CASSPRDRASPEQYF. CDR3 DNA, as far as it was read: TGTGCCAGCTCACCACGGGACAGGGCGTCCCCCGAG.

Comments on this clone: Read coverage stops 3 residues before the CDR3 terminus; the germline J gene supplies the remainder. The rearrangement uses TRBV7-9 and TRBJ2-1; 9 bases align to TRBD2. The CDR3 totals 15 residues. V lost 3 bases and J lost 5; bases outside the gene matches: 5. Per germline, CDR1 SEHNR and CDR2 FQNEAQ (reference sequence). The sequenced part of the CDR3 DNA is TGTGCCAGCAGCTTGTCCGGGACTAGCCACAATGAG. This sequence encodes CASSLSGTSHNE. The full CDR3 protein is CASSLSGTSHNEQFF.

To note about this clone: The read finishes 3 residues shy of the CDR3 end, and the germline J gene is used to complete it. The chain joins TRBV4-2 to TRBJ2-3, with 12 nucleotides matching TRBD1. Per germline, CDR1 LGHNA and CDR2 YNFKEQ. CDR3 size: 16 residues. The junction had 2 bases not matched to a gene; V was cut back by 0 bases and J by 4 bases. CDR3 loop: CASSQDGTGGADTQYF. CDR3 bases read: TGTGCCAGCAGCCAAGATGGGACAGGGGGCGCAGATACG.

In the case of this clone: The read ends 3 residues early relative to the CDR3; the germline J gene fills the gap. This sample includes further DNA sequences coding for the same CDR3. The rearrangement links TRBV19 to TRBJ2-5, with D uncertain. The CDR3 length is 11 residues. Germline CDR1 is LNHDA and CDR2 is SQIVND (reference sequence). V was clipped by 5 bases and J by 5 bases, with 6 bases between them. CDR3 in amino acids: CASSPGETQYF. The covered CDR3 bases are TGTGCCAGTAGTCCCGGGGAGACC. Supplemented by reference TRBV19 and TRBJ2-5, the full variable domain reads DGGITQSPKYLFRKEGQNVTLSCEQNLNHDAMYWYRQDPGQGLRLIYYSQIVNDFQKGDIAEGYSVSREKKESFPLTVTSAQKNPTAFYLCASSPGETQYFGPGTRLLVL.

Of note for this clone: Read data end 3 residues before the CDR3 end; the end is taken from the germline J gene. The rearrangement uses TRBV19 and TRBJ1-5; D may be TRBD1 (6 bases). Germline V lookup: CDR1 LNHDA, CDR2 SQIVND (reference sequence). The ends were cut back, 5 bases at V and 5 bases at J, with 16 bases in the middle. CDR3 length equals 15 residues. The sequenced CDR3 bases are TGTGCCAGTAGTCGGGGTCAGGGGCGACATCAGCCC. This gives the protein CASSRGQGRHQP. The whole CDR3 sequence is CASSRGQGRHQPQHF.

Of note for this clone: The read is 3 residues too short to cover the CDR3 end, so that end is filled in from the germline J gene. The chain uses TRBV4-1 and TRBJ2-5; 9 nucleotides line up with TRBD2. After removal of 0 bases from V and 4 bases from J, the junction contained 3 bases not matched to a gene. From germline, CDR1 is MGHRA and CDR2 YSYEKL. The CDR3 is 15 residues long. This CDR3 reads CASSQEGLARETQYF. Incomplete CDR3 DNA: TGCGCCAGCAGCCAAGAAGGACTAGCGAGAGAGACC.

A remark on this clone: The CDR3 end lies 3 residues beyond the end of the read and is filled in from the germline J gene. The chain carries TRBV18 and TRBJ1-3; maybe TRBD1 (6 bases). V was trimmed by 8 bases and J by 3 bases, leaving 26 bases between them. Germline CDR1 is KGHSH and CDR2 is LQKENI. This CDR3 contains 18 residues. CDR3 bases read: TGTGCCAGCCGTCTGAATCCCCGGGACACCCTAGATGGAAACACC. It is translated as CASRLNPRDTLDGNT. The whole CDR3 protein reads CASRLNPRDTLDGNTIYF.

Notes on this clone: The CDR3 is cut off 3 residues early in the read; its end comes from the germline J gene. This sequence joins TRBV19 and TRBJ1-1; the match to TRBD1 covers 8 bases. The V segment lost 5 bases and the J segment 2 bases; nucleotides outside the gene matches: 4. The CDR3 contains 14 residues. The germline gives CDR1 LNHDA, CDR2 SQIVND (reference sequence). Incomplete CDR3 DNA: TGTGCCAGTAGTTTCACAGGGGGAAACACTGAA. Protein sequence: CASSFTGGNTE. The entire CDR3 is CASSFTGGNTEAFF.

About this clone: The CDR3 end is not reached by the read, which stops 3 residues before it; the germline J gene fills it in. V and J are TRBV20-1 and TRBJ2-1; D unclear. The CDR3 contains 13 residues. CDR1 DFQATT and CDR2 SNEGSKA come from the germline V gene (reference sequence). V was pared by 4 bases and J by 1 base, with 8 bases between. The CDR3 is CSATPYSYNEQFF. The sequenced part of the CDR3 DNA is TGCAGTGCTACCCCTTATTCCTACAATGAG.

CDR3 protein: CASSAGTALADTQYF. CDR3 DNA (partial): TGTGCCAGCAGTGCCGGGACAGCCTTGGCAGATACG. This chain links TRBV6-1 with TRBJ2-3; 7 nucleotides agree with TRBD1. The read ends 3 residues early relative to the CDR3; the germline J gene fills the gap. CDR3 size: 15 residues. Trimming removed 4 bases from V and 4 bases from J; junction bases left unmatched: 8. Germline loops: CDR1 MNHNS, CDR2 SASEGT.